The entry below gives a single T cell receptor beta chain sequence along with its context. CDR1 and CDR2 (germline): KGHDR, SFDVKD. The V end was cut by 8 bases, the J end by 8 bases, with 17 bases between. The CDR3 contains 14 residues. This sample was included in a study of blood T cell repertoires in COVID-19. Across the study: Some COVID-19 samples were acute and others convalescent; all came from the United States, Italy and Spain. Sample material is recorded as cDNA or gDNA derived from T cells, B-cell-depleted T cells, or PBMCs.

How the authors handled the data: Amplifying reference gene primers gave estimates of nucleated cell counts. Some clones are missing from TCRdb's copy, which holds only in-frame ones; the method was immunoSEQ multiplex PCR. The V and J calls and clone size are taken from that table; D and trimming were inferred from the DNA. The data hold 15,000 to 20,000 clones, with roughly three quarters observed a single time. The chain is built from TRBV24-1 and TRBJ2-2; D is perhaps TRBD1 (7 bases). The sequence came from a man aged 55 to 70 with acute or convalescent COVID-19. The sample comprised peripheral blood. CDR3 region: CATIGTGEEGELFF. In DNA, the CDR3 is TGTGCCACCATAGGCACAGGGGAGGAGGGGGAGCTGTTTTTT.